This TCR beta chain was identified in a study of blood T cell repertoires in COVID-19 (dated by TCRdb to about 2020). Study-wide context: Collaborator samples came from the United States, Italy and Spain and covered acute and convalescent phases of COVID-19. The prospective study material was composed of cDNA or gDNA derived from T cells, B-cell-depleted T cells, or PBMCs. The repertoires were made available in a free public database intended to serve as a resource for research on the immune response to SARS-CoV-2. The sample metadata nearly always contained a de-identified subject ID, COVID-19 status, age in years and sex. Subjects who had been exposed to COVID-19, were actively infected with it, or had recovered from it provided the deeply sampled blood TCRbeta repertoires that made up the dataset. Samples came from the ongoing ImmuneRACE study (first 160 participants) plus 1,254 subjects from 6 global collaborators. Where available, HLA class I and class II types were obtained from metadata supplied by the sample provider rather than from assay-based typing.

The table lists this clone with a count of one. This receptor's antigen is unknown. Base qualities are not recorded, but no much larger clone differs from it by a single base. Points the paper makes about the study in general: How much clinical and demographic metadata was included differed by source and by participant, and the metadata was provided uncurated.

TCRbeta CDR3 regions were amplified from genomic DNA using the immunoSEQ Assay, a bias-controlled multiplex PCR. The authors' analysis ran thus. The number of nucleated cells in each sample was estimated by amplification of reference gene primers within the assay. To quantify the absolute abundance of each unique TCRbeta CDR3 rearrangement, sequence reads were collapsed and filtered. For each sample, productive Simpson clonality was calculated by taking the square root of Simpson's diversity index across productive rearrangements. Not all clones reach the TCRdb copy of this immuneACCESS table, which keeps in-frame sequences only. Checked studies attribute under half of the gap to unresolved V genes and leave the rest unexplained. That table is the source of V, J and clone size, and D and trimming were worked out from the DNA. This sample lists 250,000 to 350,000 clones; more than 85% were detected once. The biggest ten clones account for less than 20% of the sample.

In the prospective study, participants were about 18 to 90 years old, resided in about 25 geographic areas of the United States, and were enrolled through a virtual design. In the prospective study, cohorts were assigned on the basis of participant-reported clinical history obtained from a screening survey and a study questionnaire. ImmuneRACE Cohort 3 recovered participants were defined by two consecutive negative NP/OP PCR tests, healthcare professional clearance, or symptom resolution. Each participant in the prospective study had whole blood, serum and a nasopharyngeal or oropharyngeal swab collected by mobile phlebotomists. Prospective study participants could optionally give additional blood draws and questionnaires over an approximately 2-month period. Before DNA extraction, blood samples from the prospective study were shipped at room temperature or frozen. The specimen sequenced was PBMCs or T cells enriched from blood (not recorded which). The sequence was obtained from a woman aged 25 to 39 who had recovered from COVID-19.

The CDR3 in this case is CASSLGLAGGHNEQFF. At the DNA level, the sequence is TGTGCCAGCAGCTTAGGATTAGCGGGGGGCCACAATGAGCAGTTCTTC. Recombination connected TRBV5-8 to TRBJ2-1; 10 middle bases align to TRBD2. V ends up 2 bases short and J 5 bases short, with an unmatched junction base count of 7. The CDR3 numbers 16 residues from cysteine through phenylalanine. Only the CDR3 portion is preserved as DNA: 48 bases, with reading frame beginning at the first base. CDR1 and CDR2 were assigned from the germline V gene as SGHTS and YDEGEE.